The 10 T cell receptor beta chains reported below all come from one sample, sequenced in a study of cytomegalovirus exposure and HLA in healthy donors. Researchers ran the PCR with 60 Vbeta and 13 Jbeta primers. Produced via immunoSEQ multiplex PCR; TCRdb's table is partial and in-frame only. Its table lists some 42,000 clones. The sample taken for sequencing was PBMCs. The receptors were sampled from a man between 25 and 39 years old in good health and CMV-seronegative.

Concerning this clone itself: A read error may produce the germline difference seen at one junction end. The V gene is TRBV29-1, the J gene TRBJ1-1; D gene uncertain. Germline lookup yields CDR1 SQVTM and CDR2 ANQGSEA. This CDR3 is built from 14 residues. CDR3 in amino acids: CSVPSRRSNTEDFF. Here the CDR3 DNA reads TGCAGCGTCCCCTCGAGGAGGTCGAACACTGAAGATTTCTTT.

The chain recombines TRBV30 with TRBJ2-2; D call uncertain. Germline loops: CDR1 GTSNPN, CDR2 SVGIG (reference sequence). This CDR3 is built from 15 residues. The V gene lost 3 bases and the J gene lost 0 bases, with 11 bases spanning the gap. The CDR3 DNA is TGTGCCTGGAGAGTTGCGGCGTCGAACACCGGGGAGCTGTTTTTT. Its protein is CAWRVAASNTGELFF. The full variable domain, rest sourced from reference TRBV30 and TRBJ2-2, is SQTIHQWPATLVQPVGSPLSLECTVEGTSNPNLYWYRQAAGRGLQLLFYSVGIGQISSEVPQNLSASRPQDRQFILSSKKLLLSDSGFYLCAWRVAASNTGELFFGEGSRLTVL.

On this clone itself: Other DNA sequences in the same sample also yield this CDR3. This chain links TRBV30 with TRBJ1-1; tentative D call: TRBD1 (6 bases). V gave up 4 bases and J gave up 0 bases, with 12 bases separating them. The germline V gene encodes CDR1 GTSNPN and CDR2 SVGIG (reference sequence). The CDR3 has 14 amino acids. The DNA of the CDR3 is TGTGCCTGGATGGGGGGGCGGGTGAACACTGAAGCTTTCTTT. Its translation: CAWMGGRVNTEAFF.

The chain recombines TRBV4-2 with TRBJ2-7; tentatively, D is TRBD2 (6 bases). Germline lookup yields CDR1 LGHNA and CDR2 YNFKEQ. Trimming pared 4 bases from V and 2 bases from J, leaving 15 bases between. The CDR3 runs 15 residues. CDR3 DNA sequence: TGTGCCAGCAGCCTCGGGGGAACTGGGGCCTACGAGCAGTACTTC. Residues: CASSLGGTGAYEQYF.

The chain has TRBV20-1 and TRBJ1-2, with D hard to call. The CDR3 is 11 amino acids. Germline V gives CDR1 DFQATT, CDR2 SNEGSKA (reference sequence). Trimming removed 7 bases from V and 4 bases from J, with 10 bases in between. The CDR3 here is CSGGNLYGYTF. The CDR3 nucleotides read TGCAGTGGAGGGAATCTCTATGGCTACACCTTC.

CDR3 sequence reads: CASSGSGQGVRREAYNEQFF. The DNA for the CDR3 is TGCGCCAGCAGTGGCTCGGGACAGGGAGTAAGGCGGGAGGCTTACAATGAGCAGTTCTTC. The chain uses TRBV10-1 and TRBJ2-1, with a tentative D call TRBD1 (9 bases). Per the germline V gene, CDR1 is WNHNN and CDR2 is SYGVQD (reference sequence). The CDR3 length is 20 residues. The ends were cut back, 4 bases at V and 4 bases at J, with 29 bases in the middle.

J is TRBJ2-1 and V is TRBV11-2; TRBD1 matches at 7 bases. The germline V gene has CDR1 SGHAT and CDR2 FQNNGV. The CDR3 loop spans 15 amino acids. V dropped 3 bases and J dropped 7; count of bases not matched to a gene: 9. This chain's CDR3 is CASSFRTTGRNEQFF. As DNA, the CDR3 is TGTGCCAGCAGCTTTCGTACGACAGGGCGAAATGAGCAGTTCTTC.

The rearrangement links TRBV6-5 to TRBJ1-1, with D uncertain. Germline values: CDR1 MNHEY, CDR2 SVGAGI. The CDR3 is 12 amino acids. V dropped 6 bases and J dropped 9 bases, with 14 bases sitting between them. As DNA, the CDR3 is TGTGCCAGCAGCCCAGACATGATTAAAGCTTTCTTT. This translates into CASSPDMIKAFF.

V is TRBV5-1 and J is TRBJ1-3, with TRBD1 as a possible D gene (5 bases). Looked up from germline, CDR1 is SGHRS and CDR2 is YFSETQ. The CDR3 loop spans 16 amino acids. V was cut by 3 bases and J by 0 bases, with 13 bases left in between. The CDR3 DNA is TGCGCCAGCAGCTGGGGGGGACCGAACTCTGGAAACACCATATATTTT. Residues: CASSWGGPNSGNTIYF. The complete variable domain, with remaining parts taken from reference TRBV5-1 and TRBJ1-3, reads KAGVTQTPRYLIKTRGQQVTLSCSPISGHRSVSWYQQTPGQGLQFLFEYFSETQRNKGNFPGRFSGRQFSNSRSEMNVSTLELGDSALYLCASSWGGPNSGNTIYFGEGSWLTVV.

The V call is TRBV6-5, the J call TRBJ1-2, with D tentatively TRBD1 (5 bases). Germline V CDR1 and CDR2: MNHEY, SVGAGI. The CDR3 contains 13 residues. Deletions cut 2 bases from V and 4 bases from J, with 8 bases between. This CDR3 is CASSYPGGYGYTF. The CDR3 DNA sequence: TGTGCCAGCAGTTACCCCGGGGGCTATGGCTACACCTTC.